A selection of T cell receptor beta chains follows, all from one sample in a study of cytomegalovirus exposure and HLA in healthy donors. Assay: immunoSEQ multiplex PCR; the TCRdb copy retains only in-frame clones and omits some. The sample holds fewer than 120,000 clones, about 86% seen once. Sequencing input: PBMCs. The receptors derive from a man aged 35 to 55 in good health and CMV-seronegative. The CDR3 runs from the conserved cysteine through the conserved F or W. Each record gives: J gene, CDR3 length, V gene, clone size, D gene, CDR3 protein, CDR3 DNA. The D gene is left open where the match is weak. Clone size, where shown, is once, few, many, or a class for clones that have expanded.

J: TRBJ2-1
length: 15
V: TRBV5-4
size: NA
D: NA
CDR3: CASSPSSTSYNEQFF
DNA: TGTGCCAGCAGTCCATCTAGTACTTCCTACAATGAGCAGTTCTTC

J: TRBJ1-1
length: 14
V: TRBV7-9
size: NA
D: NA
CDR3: CASSLESRNTEAFF
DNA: TGTGCCAGCAGCTTAGAGTCCAGGAACACTGAAGCTTTCTTT

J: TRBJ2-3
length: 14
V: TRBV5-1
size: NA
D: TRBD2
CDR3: CASSTRAGVDTQYF
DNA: TGCGCCAGCAGCACTAGGGCGGGGGTGGATACGCAGTATTTT

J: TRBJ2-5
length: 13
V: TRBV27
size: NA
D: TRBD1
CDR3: CASRAGGRETQYF
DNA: TGTGCCAGCCGGGCAGGGGGCAGGGAGACCCAGTACTTC

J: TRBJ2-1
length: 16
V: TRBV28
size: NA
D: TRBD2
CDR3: CASSSTGTSGNNEQFF
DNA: TGTGCCAGCAGTTCAACCGGGACTAGCGGTAACAATGAGCAGTTCTTC

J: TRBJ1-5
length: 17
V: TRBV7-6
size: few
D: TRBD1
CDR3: CASSSAPLQTGDQPQHF
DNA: TGTGCCAGCAGCTCAGCACCCCTACAGACAGGGGATCAGCCCCAGCATTTT

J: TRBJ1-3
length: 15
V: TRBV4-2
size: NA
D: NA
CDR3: CASSPDRKTGNTIYF
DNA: TGTGCCAGCAGCCCCGACAGGAAAACTGGAAACACCATATATTTT

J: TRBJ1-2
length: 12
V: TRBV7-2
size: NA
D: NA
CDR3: CASSFGYYGYTF
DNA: TGTGCCAGCAGCTTCGGGTACTATGGCTACACCTTC

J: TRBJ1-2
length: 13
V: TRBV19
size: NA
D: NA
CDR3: CASSPGTNYGYTF
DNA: TGTGCCAGTAGCCCCGGGACAAACTATGGCTACACCTTC

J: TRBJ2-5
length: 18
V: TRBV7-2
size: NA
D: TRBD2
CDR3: CASSPRRLAGGYQETQYF
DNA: TGTGCCAGCAGCCCCAGGCGGCTAGCGGGGGGGTACCAAGAGACCCAGTACTTC

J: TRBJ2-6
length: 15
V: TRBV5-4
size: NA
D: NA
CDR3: CASSRTASGANVLTF
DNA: TGTGCCAGCAGCCGGACAGCCTCTGGGGCCAACGTCCTGACTTTC

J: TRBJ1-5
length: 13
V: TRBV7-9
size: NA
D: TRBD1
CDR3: CASRTGGDQPQHF
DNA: TGTGCCAGCAGAACAGGGGGGGATCAGCCCCAGCATTTT

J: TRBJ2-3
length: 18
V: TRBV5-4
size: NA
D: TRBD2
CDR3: CASSLPRLAGPVGDTQYF
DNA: TGTGCCAGCAGCTTGCCGAGACTAGCGGGGCCGGTCGGAGATACGCAGTATTTT

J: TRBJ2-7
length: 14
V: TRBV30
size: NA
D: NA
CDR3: CAWSAQGWTYEQYF
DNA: TGTGCCTGGAGTGCCCAGGGTTGGACCTACGAGCAGTACTTC

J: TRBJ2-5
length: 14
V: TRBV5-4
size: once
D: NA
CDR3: CASSLLGKQETQYF
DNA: TGTGCCAGCAGCTTACTCGGGAAACAAGAGACCCAGTACTTC

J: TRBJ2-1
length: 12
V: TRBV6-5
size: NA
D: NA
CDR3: CASSYSGSKQFF
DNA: TGTGCCAGCAGTTACTCTGGCTCCAAGCAGTTCTTC

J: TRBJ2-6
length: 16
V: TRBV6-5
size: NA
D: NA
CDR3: CASSSFLLSGANVLTF
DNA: TGTGCCAGCAGTTCCTTTCTACTCTCTGGGGCCAACGTCCTGACTTTC

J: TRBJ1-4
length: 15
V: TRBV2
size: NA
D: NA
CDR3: CASSKEATTNEKLFF
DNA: TGTGCCAGCAGTAAGGAGGCGACAACTAATGAAAAACTGTTTTTT

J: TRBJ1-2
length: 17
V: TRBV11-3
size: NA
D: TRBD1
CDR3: CASSCPGQGPRSYGYTF
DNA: TGTGCCAGCAGCTGTCCGGGACAGGGGCCCAGGAGCTATGGCTACACCTTC

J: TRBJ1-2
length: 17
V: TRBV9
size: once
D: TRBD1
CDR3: CASSVVTGVPSNYGYTF
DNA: TGTGCCAGCAGCGTAGTGACAGGGGTTCCCTCTAACTATGGCTACACCTTC

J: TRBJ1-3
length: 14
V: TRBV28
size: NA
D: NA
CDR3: CASSFRGSGNTIYF
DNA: TGTGCCAGCAGTTTTAGAGGGTCTGGAAACACCATATATTTT

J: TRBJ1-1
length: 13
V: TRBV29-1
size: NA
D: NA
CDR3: CSPRAVKGTEAFF
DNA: TGCAGCCCGAGGGCAGTAAAGGGCACTGAAGCTTTCTTT

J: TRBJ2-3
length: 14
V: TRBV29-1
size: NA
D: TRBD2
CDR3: CSVTGLAGGNTQYF
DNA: TGCAGCGTGACGGGACTAGCGGGGGGTAATACGCAGTATTTT

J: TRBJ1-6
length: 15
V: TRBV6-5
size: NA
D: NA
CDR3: CASRPDSLYNSPLHF
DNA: TGTGCCAGCAGGCCGGACAGTCTCTATAATTCACCCCTCCACTTT

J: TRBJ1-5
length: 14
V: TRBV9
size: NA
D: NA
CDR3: CASSVGAGFQPQHF
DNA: TGTGCCAGCAGCGTAGGTGCCGGGTTTCAGCCCCAGCATTTT

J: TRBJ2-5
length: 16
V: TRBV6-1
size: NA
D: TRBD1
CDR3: CASSVNRGRDQETQYF
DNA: TGTGCCAGCAGTGTTAACAGGGGAAGGGATCAAGAGACCCAGTACTTC

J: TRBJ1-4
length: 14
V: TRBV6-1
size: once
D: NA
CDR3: CASSRTEFNEKLFF
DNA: TGTGCCAGCAGTCGAACCGAGTTTAATGAAAAACTGTTTTTT

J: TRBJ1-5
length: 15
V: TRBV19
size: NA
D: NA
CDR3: CASSIRGSSNQPQHF
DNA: TGTGCCAGTAGTATAAGGGGTTCTAGCAATCAGCCCCAGCATTTT

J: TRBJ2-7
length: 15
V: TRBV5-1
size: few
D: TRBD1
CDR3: CASSSSGTGVNEQYF
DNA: TGCGCCAGCAGTTCCTCAGGGACAGGGGTGAACGAGCAGTACTTC

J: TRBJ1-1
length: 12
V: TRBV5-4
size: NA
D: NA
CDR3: CASSLDRVEAFF
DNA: TGTGCCAGCAGCTTGGACAGGGTAGAAGCTTTCTTT

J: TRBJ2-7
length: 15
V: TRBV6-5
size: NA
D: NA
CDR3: CASSSTGPTTYEQYF
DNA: TGTGCCAGCAGTTCGACCGGACCGACTACCTACGAGCAGTACTTC

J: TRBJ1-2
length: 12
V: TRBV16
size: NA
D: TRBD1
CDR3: CASSQLDRTYTF
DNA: TGTGCCAGCAGCCAATTGGACAGGACATACACCTTC

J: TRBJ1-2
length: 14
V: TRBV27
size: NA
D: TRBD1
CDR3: CASRSTGAQYGYTF
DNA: TGTGCCAGCAGATCAACAGGGGCCCAGTATGGCTACACCTTC

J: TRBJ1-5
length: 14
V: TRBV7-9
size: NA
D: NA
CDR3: CASSFEGVGQPQHF
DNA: TGTGCCAGCAGCTTCGAAGGGGTTGGTCAGCCCCAGCATTTT

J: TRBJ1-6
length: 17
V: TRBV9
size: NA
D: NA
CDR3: CASSQHREWTYNSPLHF
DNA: TGTGCCAGCAGTCAACACAGGGAATGGACCTATAATTCACCCCTCCACTTT

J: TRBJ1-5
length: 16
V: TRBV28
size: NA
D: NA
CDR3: CASSLPGGSGNQPQHF
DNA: TGTGCCAGCAGTTTACCGGGGGGATCTGGCAATCAGCCCCAGCATTTT

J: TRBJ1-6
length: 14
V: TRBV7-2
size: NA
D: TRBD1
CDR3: CASSSTGANSPLHF
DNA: TGTGCCAGCAGCTCAACAGGGGCTAATTCACCCCTCCACTTT

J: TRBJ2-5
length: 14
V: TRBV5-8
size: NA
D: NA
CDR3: CASSLFSGVETQYF
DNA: TGTGCCAGCAGCTTGTTTTCCGGGGTTGAGACCCAGTACTTC

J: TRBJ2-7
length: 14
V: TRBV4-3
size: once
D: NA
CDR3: CASSAKLGPHEQYF
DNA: TGCGCCAGCAGCGCTAAACTAGGCCCCCACGAGCAGTACTTC

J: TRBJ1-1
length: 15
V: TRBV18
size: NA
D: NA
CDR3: CASSPVGRGSTEAFF
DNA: TGTGCCAGCTCCCCTGTGGGCAGGGGAAGCACTGAAGCTTTCTTT

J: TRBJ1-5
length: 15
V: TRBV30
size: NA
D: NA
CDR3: CAWSVNSGSNQPQHF
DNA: TGTGCCTGGAGTGTAAATTCGGGGTCCAATCAGCCCCAGCATTTT

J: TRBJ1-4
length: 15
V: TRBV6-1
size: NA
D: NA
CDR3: CASAQGVATNEKLFF
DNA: TGTGCCAGTGCACAGGGAGTTGCAACTAATGAAAAACTGTTTTTT

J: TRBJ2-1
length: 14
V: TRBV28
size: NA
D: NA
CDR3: CASSLGGPYNEQFF
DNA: TGTGCCAGCAGTTTAGGGGGCCCCTACAATGAGCAGTTCTTC

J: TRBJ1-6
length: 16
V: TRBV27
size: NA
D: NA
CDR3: CASRGVDSSYNSPLHF
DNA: TGTGCCAGCAGGGGGGTGGACAGCTCCTATAATTCACCCCTCCACTTT

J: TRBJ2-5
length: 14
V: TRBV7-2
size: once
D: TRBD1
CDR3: CASSPGGYQETQYF
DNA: TGTGCCAGCAGCCCAGGGGGTTACCAAGAGACCCAGTACTTC

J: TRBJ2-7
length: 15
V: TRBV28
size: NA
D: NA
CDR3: CASSLIGDFSYEQYF
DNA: TGTGCCAGCAGTTTGATCGGGGACTTCTCCTACGAGCAGTACTTC

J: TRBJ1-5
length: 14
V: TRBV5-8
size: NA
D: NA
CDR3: CASSLGGFDQPQHF
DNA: TGTGCCAGCAGCTTGGGAGGGTTTGATCAGCCCCAGCATTTT

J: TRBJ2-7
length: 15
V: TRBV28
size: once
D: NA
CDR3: CASSTTGFGPYEQYF
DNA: TGTGCCAGCAGTACCACAGGGTTTGGCCCCTACGAGCAGTACTTC

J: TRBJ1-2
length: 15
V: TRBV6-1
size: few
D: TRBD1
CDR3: CASSTWTGLGYGYTF
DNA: TGTGCCAGCAGTACCTGGACAGGGCTCGGCTATGGCTACACCTTC

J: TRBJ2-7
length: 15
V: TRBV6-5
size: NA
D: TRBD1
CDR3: CASSYSPGGPYEQYF
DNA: TGTGCCAGCAGTTACTCGCCAGGGGGTCCCTACGAGCAGTACTTC

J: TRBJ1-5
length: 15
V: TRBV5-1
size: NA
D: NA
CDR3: CASSLEGVSNQPQHF
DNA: TGCGCCAGCAGCTTGGAAGGGGTAAGCAATCAGCCCCAGCATTTT

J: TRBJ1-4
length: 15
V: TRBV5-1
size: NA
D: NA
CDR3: CASKSTGFPNEKLFF
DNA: TGCGCCAGCAAGAGTACGGGGTTTCCTAATGAAAAACTGTTTTTT